What follows are 27 T cell receptor beta chains derived from one specimen sequenced in a study of cytomegalovirus exposure and HLA in healthy donors. The PCR made use of 60 Vbeta and 13 Jbeta primers. Profiling relied on immunoSEQ multiplex PCR, and the TCRdb table lists in-frame clones only, not all of them. This sample's table reports some 56,000 clones. The sequenced material came from PBMCs. Receptors originate from a woman aged 25 to 39 in good health and CMV-seropositive.

This chain connects TRBV6-1 to TRBJ1-5, with 9 bases lining up with TRBD1. Germline V gene lookup returns CDR1 MNHNS and CDR2 SASEGT. There are 15 residues in the CDR3. After removal of 2 bases from V and 9 bases from J, the junction contained 8 bases not matched to a gene. The CDR3 is CASSEQGQGFLPQHF. DNA for the CDR3: TGTGCCAGCAGTGAACAGGGACAGGGTTTTCTGCCCCAGCATTTT.

V gene TRBV30 combines with J gene TRBJ1-1, with 7 bases fitting TRBD1. There are 16 residues in the CDR3. From germline, CDR1 is GTSNPN and CDR2 SVGIG (reference sequence). Germline trimming cut 5 bases from V and 5 bases from J; bases unmatched to any gene: 17. CDR3 residues: CAWDHTTGTVRTEAFF. CDR3 nucleotide sequence: TGTGCCTGGGACCACACGACCGGGACAGTACGGACTGAAGCTTTCTTT.

V is TRBV19 and J is TRBJ2-7, with 11 bases that match TRBD1. CDR3 length equals 15 residues. Trimming cost V 5 bases and J 5 bases; bases outside gene matches: 8. Germline CDR1 and CDR2: LNHDA and SQIVND (reference sequence). In nucleotides, the CDR3 is TGTGCCAGTAGTGACGGACAGGGGGCAACGGACGAGCAGTACTTC. Translating gives CASSDGQGATDEQYF.

The chain recombines TRBV18 with TRBJ2-5, with 9 bases lining up with TRBD1. The CDR3 has 15 amino acids. CDR1 and CDR2 (germline): KGHSH, LQKENI. The junction had 8 bases not matched to a gene; V was cut back by 5 bases and J by 4 bases. The chain's CDR3 is CASSSGQGSGETQYF. In nucleotides, the CDR3 is TGTGCCAGCTCATCAGGACAGGGGAGTGGAGAGACCCAGTACTTC.

The chain recombines TRBV29-1 with TRBJ1-1, with D possibly matching TRBD1 (6 bases). This CDR3 has 13 amino acids. CDR1 is SQVTM and CDR2 is ANQGSEA in the germline V gene. The V and J ends lost 5 bases and 0 bases respectively, with 10 bases between them. This CDR3 reads CSVLQGLNTEAFF. Here the CDR3 DNA reads TGCAGCGTTTTACAGGGTTTGAACACTGAAGCTTTCTTT.

The chain employs TRBV30 and TRBJ2-2; D not resolved. V was trimmed by 4 bases and J by 0 bases, leaving 12 bases between them. The germline gives CDR1 GTSNPN, CDR2 SVGIG (reference sequence). The CDR3 is 15 residues long. Written as DNA, the CDR3 is TGTGCCTGGACCCCTTATGGCACGAACACCGGGGAGCTGTTTTTT. Encoded protein: CAWTPYGTNTGELFF.

The gene calls are TRBV2 and TRBJ1-1; D remains unclear. The CDR3 contains 13 residues. Deletions cut 6 bases from V and 0 bases from J, with 8 bases between. Germline lookup yields CDR1 SNHLY and CDR2 FYNNEI. As DNA, the CDR3 is TGTGCCAGCAGAATACAGATGAACACTGAAGCTTTCTTT. It translates to CASRIQMNTEAFF.

The genes are TRBV29-1 and TRBJ2-5, with 15 bases identical to TRBD2. The trim removed 3 bases at V and 5 bases at J, leaving 7 bases unmatched. The CDR3 is made up of 16 amino acids. CDR1 SQVTM and CDR2 ANQGSEA come from the germline V gene. The DNA for the CDR3 is TGCAGCGTTGATGGACTAGCGGGAGGGATTCGTGAGACCCAGTACTTC. Its translation is CSVDGLAGGIRETQYF. The full variable domain, completed using reference TRBV29-1 and TRBJ2-5, is SAVISQKPSRDICQRGTSLTIQCQVDSQVTMMFWYRQQPGQSLTLIATANQGSEATYESGFVIDKFPISRPNLTFSTLTVSNMSPEDSSIYLCSVDGLAGGIRETQYFGPGTRLLVL.

The V and J genes are TRBV5-1 and TRBJ2-3; a weak D match, TRBD2 (5 bases). The V and J ends lost 7 bases and 1 base respectively, with 16 bases between them. Germline V lookup: CDR1 SGHRS, CDR2 YFSETQ. The CDR3 is 15 amino acids. The CDR3 region has the DNA TGCGCCAGCCCTTTGGAGGCCACGGGCACAGATACGCAGTATTTT. Translating it yields CASPLEATGTDTQYF.

The chain combines TRBV2 with TRBJ1-6; TRBD1 is a possible D gene (5 bases). Germline CDR1 is SNHLY and CDR2 is FYNNEI. Trimming pared 6 bases from V and 5 bases from J, leaving 11 bases between. This CDR3 is 14 amino acids long. CDR3 region: CASRGTGNNSPLHF. In nucleotides, the CDR3 is TGTGCCAGCAGGGGGACTGGTAATAATTCACCCCTCCACTTT.

The chain carries TRBV12-5 and TRBJ2-3; 11 bases are a match to TRBD2. The germline gives CDR1 LGHNT, CDR2 FRNRAP. V gave up 1 base and J gave up 2 bases; unmatched junction bases: 8. The CDR3 length is 18 residues. CDR3 sequence: CASGLGIPSGRITDTQYF. CDR3 nucleotide sequence: TGTGCTAGTGGTTTGGGGATTCCTAGCGGGAGGATCACAGATACGCAGTATTTT.

DNA for the CDR3: TGTGCCAGCAGCTTTGAATTCAGCACCGGGGAGCTGTTTTTT. Its translation: CASSFEFSTGELFF. This chain links TRBV7-2 with TRBJ2-2; the D is unclear. The CDR3 is 14 amino acids. V dropped 3 bases and J dropped 4 bases, with 9 bases sitting between them. In germline, CDR1 is SGHTA, CDR2 FQGNSA.

This chain uses TRBV5-1 with TRBJ1-3, with 7 positions matching TRBD1. CDR1 is SGHRS, CDR2 YFSETQ, per germline. The V and J ends lost 4 bases and 0 bases, in that order; junction bases with no gene match: 7. CDR3 length: 16 amino acids. CDR3 DNA: TGCGCCAGCAGCCCACAGGGGCCTAACTCTGGAAACACCATATATTTT. This sequence encodes CASSPQGPNSGNTIYF.

The gene calls are TRBV7-9 and TRBJ2-2; D uncertain. In germline, CDR1 is SEHNR, CDR2 FQNEAQ (reference sequence). Trimming removed 11 bases from V and 5 bases from J, with 15 bases in between. The CDR3 covers 13 residues. CDR3 loop: CAPGLLPTGELFF. CDR3 nucleotide sequence: TGTGCCCCCGGTCTTTTACCGACCGGGGAGCTGTTTTTT.

The rearrangement joins TRBV9 to TRBJ1-1; the D is unclear. The CDR3 is 15 amino acids. The ends were cut back, 3 bases at V and 0 bases at J, with 12 bases in the middle. CDR1 is SGDLS, CDR2 YYNGEE, per germline. The CDR3 region is CASSEATHMNTEAFF. The CDR3 DNA reads as TGTGCCAGCAGCGAGGCGACACACATGAACACTGAAGCTTTCTTT.

The rearrangement uses TRBV27 and TRBJ1-5; D gene uncertain. Germline V gene sequence: CDR1 MNHEY, CDR2 SMNVEV (reference sequence). Deletions cut 2 bases from V and 3 bases from J, with 5 bases between. CDR3 size: 13 residues. The CDR3 spells CASSLGLNQPQHF. Here the CDR3 DNA reads TGTGCCAGCAGTTTAGGGCTCAATCAGCCCCAGCATTTT.

The chain has TRBV5-1 and TRBJ1-1; 7 bases line up with TRBD1. Per germline, CDR1 SGHRS and CDR2 YFSETQ. The CDR3 extends over 13 amino acids. Trimming cost V 0 bases and J 7 bases; bases outside gene matches: 3. In DNA, the CDR3 is TGCGCCAGCAGCTTGGGGACAGGAAATGAAGCTTTCTTT. It is translated as CASSLGTGNEAFF.

The gene calls are TRBV5-1 and TRBJ1-1, with a tentative D call TRBD1 (5 bases). Germline-derived CDR1 and CDR2 are SGHRS and YFSETQ. The CDR3 length is 13 residues. The V end lost 2 bases, the J end lost 7 bases, and 12 bases lay between the germline ends. The CDR3 coding sequence is TGCGCCAGCAGCTTCGGGACGGAGGGTGAAGCTTTCTTT. This sequence encodes CASSFGTEGEAFF.

The chain uses TRBV6-1 and TRBJ1-2; 7 bases match TRBD1. This CDR3 contains 12 residues. Germline values: CDR1 MNHNS, CDR2 SASEGT. J gave up 7 bases and V 8 bases, and 7 bases lay outside the gene matches. The CDR3 nucleotides are TGTGCCAGCGGGGCAGGGGGGATTGGCTACACCTTC. Protein product: CASGAGGIGYTF.

The rearrangement joins TRBV6-5 to TRBJ2-7; no definite D call. The germline CDR1 and CDR2 sequences are MNHEY and SVGAGI. This CDR3 region has 15 residues. V gave up 2 bases and J gave up 0 bases, with 11 bases separating them. The CDR3 nucleotides are TGTGCCAGCAGTTACGACCCGGGTCGCTCCTACGAGCAGTACTTC. This gives the protein CASSYDPGRSYEQYF.

The chain links TRBV10-3 to TRBJ2-7; 7 nucleotides align to TRBD2. CDR3 size: 14 residues. CDR1 is ENHRY and CDR2 is SYGVKD in the germline V gene. With 6 bases clipped from V and 2 bases from J, the junction kept 7 bases outside the gene matches. In nucleotides, the CDR3 is TGTGCCATCAGGGGGACTACTCGGGCCTACGAGCAGTACTTC. It is translated as CAIRGTTRAYEQYF.

The gene calls are TRBV4-1 and TRBJ2-1; 12 bases agree with TRBD2. The J segment lost 5 bases and the V segment lost 1 base, leaving 9 bases of the junction unmatched. Germline lookup yields CDR1 MGHRA and CDR2 YSYEKL. The CDR3 extends over 18 amino acids. The CDR3 is CASSQGILAGGTHNEQFF. The CDR3 DNA reads as TGCGCCAGCAGCCAAGGCATCCTAGCGGGGGGGACCCACAATGAGCAGTTCTTC.

Written as DNA, the CDR3 is TGTGCCAGTAAGGGTCGGGCGGGGCCCTACGAGCAGTACTTC. Translating it yields CASKGRAGPYEQYF. The rearrangement uses TRBV19 and TRBJ2-7, with a weak D call TRBD2 (6 bases). This CDR3 is built from 14 residues. V was shortened by 7 bases and J by 2 bases, with 15 bases between the two germline ends. The germline gives CDR1 LNHDA, CDR2 SQIVND (reference sequence).

The chain employs TRBV14 and TRBJ2-7, with D perhaps matching TRBD2 (5 bases). CDR3 length: 14 residues. V was trimmed by 3 bases and J by 0 bases, leaving 9 bases between them. The V gene's germline CDR1 is SGHDN and CDR2 FVKESK. This CDR3 is CASSQRETSYEQYF. DNA for the CDR3: TGTGCCAGCAGCCAGAGGGAGACCTCCTACGAGCAGTACTTC.

V usage is TRBV20-1 and J usage is TRBJ1-1; TRBD1 agrees at 9 bases. CDR3 length equals 11 residues. J gave up 11 bases and V 3 bases, and 4 bases lay outside the gene matches. The germline CDR1 and CDR2 sequences are DFQATT and SNEGSKA (reference sequence). The CDR3 loop reads CSARGQGGAFF. As DNA, the CDR3 is TGCAGTGCTAGGGGACAGGGAGGCGCTTTCTTT.

V and J are TRBV6-5 and TRBJ2-1, with 8 nucleotides matching TRBD1. The CDR3 runs 14 residues. The V and J ends lost 2 bases and 8 bases, in that order; junction bases with no gene match: 5. CDR1 MNHEY and CDR2 SVGAGI come from the germline V gene. The CDR3 nucleotides read TGTGCCAGCAGTTACCGACAGGGGTGGCATGAGCAGTTCTTC. Amino acids: CASSYRQGWHEQFF.

This sequence joins TRBV2 and TRBJ1-1; the D gene is possibly TRBD1 (5 bases). The germline V gene has CDR1 SNHLY and CDR2 FYNNEI. This CDR3 is 12 amino acids long. Trimming shortened V by 2 bases and J by 7 bases, and 8 bases separated the two germline ends. Here the CDR3 reads CASSELGGEAFF. In DNA form, the CDR3 reads TGTGCCAGCAGTGAATTGGGGGGTGAAGCTTTCTTT.